This T cell receptor beta chain stems from a study of regulatory T cells in long-lasting Graves disease. Study summary: Antithyroid drugs had been taken under 3 months by newly diagnosed Graves' patients.

Building of the TCR beta libraries involved iRepertoire HTBI primers and Arm-PCR of CDR3 regions. In TCRdb, the multiplex PCR reads were re-called with MiXCR into one record per CDR3 protein. Of 410,000 or so distinct CDR3 sequences in the sample, approximately 15% were seen once. From germline, CDR1 is SEHNR and CDR2 FQNEAQ (reference sequence). This CDR3 contains 18 residues. Trimming cost V 0 bases and J 5 bases; bases outside gene matches: 14. Time point reported: newly diagnosed GD, antithyroid drugs for less than 3 months. From RNA extracted from PBMCs, the TCR library was made. This clonotype has a handful of counts. These data are also associated with another study on T cells in Graves' hyperthyroidism and ophthalmopathy.

The genes are TRBV7-9 and TRBJ2-5; 8 bases match TRBD2. The source is a woman in her twenties or thirties with Graves disease. The sequencing used peripheral blood mononuclear cells (PBMCs), collected at new diagnosis, from a patient treated with antithyroid drugs. As DNA, the CDR3 is TGTGCCAGCAGCTTAGCGGCATGGGGAGCGGGAGAAGGGGAGACCCAGTACTTC. Translating it yields CASSLAAWGAGEGETQYF. The full variable domain, with the rest looked up from reference TRBV7-9 and TRBJ2-5, is DTGVSQNPRHKITKRGQNVTFRCDPISEHNRLYWYRQTLGQGPEFLTYFQNEAQLEKSRLLSDRFSAERPKGSFSTLEIQRTEQGDSAMYLCASSLAAWGAGEGETQYFGPGTRLLVL.